The 18 T cell receptor beta chains reported below all come from one sample, sequenced in a study of blood T cell repertoires in COVID-19. TCRdb's copy holds only in-frame clones and misses some; the assay was immunoSEQ multiplex PCR. The table lists 200,000 or so clones, 86% of them singletons. The sequencing input was peripheral blood. The origin of the receptors is a woman in her sixties or seventies with acute or convalescent COVID-19.

The rearrangement links TRBV11-2 to TRBJ1-1; D is unresolved. Germline assignment: CDR1 SGHAT and CDR2 FQNNGV. Trimming left V 0 bases short and J 6 bases short, with 17 bases between. The CDR3 has 16 residues. This chain's CDR3 is CASSLEGGRMYSEAFF. DNA of the CDR3: TGTGCCAGCAGCTTAGAAGGAGGACGAATGTACTCTGAAGCTTTCTTT.

The chain couples TRBV2 to TRBJ1-6, with 9 bases aligning to TRBD1. The CDR3 is 14 amino acids. Trimming cost V 8 bases and J 7 bases; bases outside gene matches: 6. Germline V gene lookup returns CDR1 SNHLY and CDR2 FYNNEI. The CDR3 loop is CASDRDRVNSPLHF. As DNA, the CDR3 is TGTGCCAGCGACCGGGACAGGGTCAATTCACCCCTCCACTTT.

The chain carries TRBV19 and TRBJ1-1; no firm D call. The germline V gene has CDR1 LNHDA and CDR2 SQIVND (reference sequence). V was shortened by 7 bases and J by 1 base, with 10 bases between the two germline ends. The CDR3 spans 13 residues. The CDR3 protein is CASTPGGNTEAFF. CDR3 DNA sequence: TGTGCCAGTACTCCCGGTGGGAACACTGAAGCTTTCTTT.

The CDR3 here is CASGSETGQFNEQFF. The CDR3 nucleotides are TGCGCCAGCGGATCCGAAACGGGACAGTTCAATGAGCAGTTCTTC. V gene TRBV5-1 combines with J gene TRBJ2-1, with TRBD1 matching over 7 bases. The CDR3 has 15 residues. The germline gives CDR1 SGHRS, CDR2 YFSETQ. With V trimmed by 7 bases and J by 6 bases, 13 bases remained unmatched.

V and J are TRBV6-5 and TRBJ2-1; 13 bases agree with TRBD2. Germline CDR1 reads MNHEY; CDR2 reads SVGAGI. The CDR3 spans 13 residues. The J segment lost 10 bases and the V segment lost 7 bases, leaving 4 bases of the junction unmatched. The CDR3 DNA follows: TGTGCCAGCAAAGGGACTAGCGGGAAAGAGCAGTTCTTC. It translates to CASKGTSGKEQFF.

This clone was observed a handful of times. The CDR3 sequence is CASSDRLYGYTF. The CDR3 DNA reads TGTGCCAGCAGTGACAGGCTCTATGGCTACACCTTC. The J gene is TRBJ1-2, the V gene TRBV12-3 or TRBV12-4, with a weak D call TRBD1 (6 bases). V was trimmed by 5 bases and J by 4 bases, leaving 8 bases between them. The CDR3 is 12 amino acids.

This rearrangement joins TRBV7-9 to TRBJ2-1, with D hard to call. The CDR3 runs to 14 residues. CDR1 is SEHNR, CDR2 FQNEAQ, per germline (reference sequence). The V end was cut by 2 bases, the J end by 8 bases, with 13 bases between. CDR3 amino acids: CASSLSSPIDEQFF. The CDR3 DNA reads TGTGCCAGCAGCTTATCTAGTCCCATTGATGAGCAGTTCTTC.

This clone was found a few times. The rearrangement uses TRBV7-2 and TRBJ2-5; D may be TRBD1 (6 bases). The CDR3 covers 13 residues. Looked up from germline, CDR1 is SGHTA and CDR2 is FQGNSA. Trimming took 0 bases from V and 6 from J, leaving 8 bases between them. CDR3 DNA: TGTGCCAGCAGCTTAGCGGGGGCGAAGACCCAGTACTTC. This sequence encodes CASSLAGAKTQYF.

This clone was observed a single time. The genes are TRBV5-6 and TRBJ2-7; 7 nucleotides line up with TRBD2. The germline gives CDR1 SGHDT, CDR2 YYEEEE. V shed 5 bases, J shed 0 bases, and the junction held 5 bases outside the gene matches. The CDR3 spans 14 residues. DNA for the CDR3: TGTGCCAGCAGACAGGCGGGGGTCTCCTACGAGCAGTACTTC. Residues: CASRQAGVSYEQYF.

This chain connects TRBV27 to TRBJ2-7, with D possibly matching TRBD2 (6 bases). The germline V gene has CDR1 MNHEY and CDR2 SMNVEV (reference sequence). Trimming removed 0 bases from V and 3 bases from J, with 9 bases in between. This CDR3 contains 14 residues. The CDR3: CASSLSGGVYEQYF. CDR3 DNA sequence: TGTGCCAGCAGTTTATCCGGCGGGGTCTACGAGCAGTACTTC.

A few counts support this clone. V and J are TRBV6-5 and TRBJ1-5; TRBD1 agrees at 8 bases. The CDR3 has 15 residues. V lost 2 bases and J lost 5; bases outside the gene matches: 5. From germline, CDR1 is MNHEY and CDR2 SVGAGI. Here the CDR3 DNA reads TGTGCCAGCAGTTACAGTACAGGGGGAGATCAGCCCCAGCATTTT. Translating it yields CASSYSTGGDQPQHF.

V and J are TRBV18 and TRBJ1-5, with unresolved D. Trimming removed 8 bases at V and 2 bases at J, with 13 bases between. Germline loops: CDR1 KGHSH, CDR2 LQKENI. This CDR3 has 14 amino acids. The CDR3 here is CASTYSQGNQPQHF. In DNA, the CDR3 is TGTGCCAGCACCTACAGCCAAGGCAATCAGCCCCAGCATTTT.

The CDR3 reads CASSEPGRYEQYF. In nucleotides, the CDR3 is TGTGCCAGCAGTGAACCAGGTAGATACGAGCAGTACTTC. V and J are TRBV6-1 and TRBJ2-7; no clear D gene. CDR3 length: 13 residues. Germline CDR1 MNHNS, CDR2 SASEGT. The germline V and J ends were trimmed by 2 bases and 4 bases, with 9 bases remaining between them.

The V gene is TRBV6-5, the J gene TRBJ2-1; D possibly corresponds to TRBD1 (6 bases). The CDR3 has 16 amino acids. In germline, CDR1 is MNHEY, CDR2 SVGAGI. Trimming removed 2 bases from V and 4 bases from J, with 15 bases in between. CDR3 DNA sequence: TGTGCCAGCAGTTACGGGGGCAGGGGATGGTACAATGAGCAGTTCTTC. Translating gives CASSYGGRGWYNEQFF.

The J gene is TRBJ2-4, the V gene TRBV15, with D maybe TRBD1 (5 bases). V lost 5 bases and J 1 base, leaving 15 bases between the germline ends. Germline V lookup: CDR1 LNHNV, CDR2 YYDKDF (reference sequence). There are 16 residues in the CDR3. The CDR3 DNA reads TGTGCCACCAGCGAAGGACATTCGTTCGCCAAAAACATTCAGTACTTC. Its protein is CATSEGHSFAKNIQYF.

About this clone itself: Additional DNA sequences in this sample encode the identical CDR3. The J gene is TRBJ2-2, the V gene TRBV3-1 (or the pseudogene TRBV3-2); 7 bases agree with TRBD2. The V gene end was trimmed by 1 base and the J gene end by 5 bases; junction bases not matched to a gene: 1. CDR1 and CDR2 (germline): LGHDT, YNNKEL (reference sequence). This CDR3 region has 14 residues. CDR3 sequence reads: CASSQGGSTGELFF. The CDR3 bases are TGTGCCAGCAGCCAAGGCGGGAGTACCGGGGAGCTGTTTTTT.

The J gene is TRBJ2-2, the V gene TRBV5-1; D gene unclear. Germline lookup yields CDR1 SGHRS and CDR2 YFSETQ. V was trimmed by 0 bases and J by 5 bases, leaving 5 bases between them. This CDR3 is 13 amino acids long. CDR3 nucleotides: TGCGCCAGCAGCTTGGTGGCTACCGGGGAGCTGTTTTTT. Protein: CASSLVATGELFF.

The chain links TRBV29-1 to TRBJ2-2, with 8 bases fitting TRBD2. Germline assignment: CDR1 SQVTM and CDR2 ANQGSEA. Unmatched junction bases numbered 12, after V lost 7 bases and J lost 2 bases. The CDR3 covers 16 residues. The chain's CDR3 is CSALTGTRPNTGELFF. CDR3 DNA: TGCAGCGCATTAACCGGGACTAGGCCCAACACCGGGGAGCTGTTTTTT.